The entry that follows covers one T cell receptor beta chain sequence. The data belong to a study of cytomegalovirus exposure and HLA in healthy donors. There are 14 residues in the CDR3. V lost 1 base to trimming and J lost 10 bases, with 13 bases between them. The germline CDR1 and CDR2 sequences are SGHTA and FQGNSA. Here immunoSEQ multiplex PCR was the method, and the copy in TCRdb shows in-frame clones only, minus some. There are roughly 150,000 clones in the sample; 85% to 90% occur only once, and about 3.1% lies in the top ten. The receptor was isolated from a woman aged 18 to 35 in good health and CMV-seropositive. The rearrangement joins TRBV7-2 to TRBJ2-2; a weak D match, TRBD2 (6 bases). The sequenced sample consisted of PBMCs. CDR3: CASSLVSGTQELFF. In DNA form, the CDR3 reads TGTGCCAGCAGCTTAGTTTCTGGGACTCAGGAGCTGTTTTTT. The whole variable domain, filled in from reference TRBV7-2 and TRBJ2-2, reads GAGVSQSPSNKVTEKGKDVELRCDPISGHTALYWYRQSLGQGLEFLIYFQGNSAPDKSGLPSDRFSAERTGGSVSTLTIQRTQQEDSAVYLCASSLVSGTQELFFGEGSRLTVL.